Included here is one TCR beta chain sequence, with context. Its antigen remains unknown. Germline-derived CDR1 and CDR2 are SGHDT and YYEEEE. Trimming pared 0 bases from V and 7 bases from J, leaving 13 bases between. The CDR3 loop spans 14 amino acids. 60 Vbeta and 13 Jbeta primers were used in PCR. Clones were sequenced by immunoSEQ multiplex PCR, and TCRdb holds only the in-frame ones, with some missing. The table has 130,000 to 150,000 clones, approximately 82% seen once. This sample is part of a study of cytomegalovirus exposure and HLA in healthy donors. Background on the study: Within an early data release were about 80 million unique TCRs drawn from HLA-typed donors.

Study-wide results and limits: Prior analysis indicated that the majority of TCR beta V segments exhibited productivity approximately 90% or approximately 30% of the time. The study labeled 150 or so TCR beta chains cytomegalovirus-associated.

This sequence originates from an older woman in good health and CMV-seropositive. The source material was PBMCs. The chain uses TRBV5-6 and TRBJ1-1, with D possibly matching TRBD1 (5 bases). In DNA form, the CDR3 reads TGTGCCAGCAGCTTGGAAGGAGCCGGGGGTGAAGCTTTCTTT. Its protein is CASSLEGAGGEAFF.